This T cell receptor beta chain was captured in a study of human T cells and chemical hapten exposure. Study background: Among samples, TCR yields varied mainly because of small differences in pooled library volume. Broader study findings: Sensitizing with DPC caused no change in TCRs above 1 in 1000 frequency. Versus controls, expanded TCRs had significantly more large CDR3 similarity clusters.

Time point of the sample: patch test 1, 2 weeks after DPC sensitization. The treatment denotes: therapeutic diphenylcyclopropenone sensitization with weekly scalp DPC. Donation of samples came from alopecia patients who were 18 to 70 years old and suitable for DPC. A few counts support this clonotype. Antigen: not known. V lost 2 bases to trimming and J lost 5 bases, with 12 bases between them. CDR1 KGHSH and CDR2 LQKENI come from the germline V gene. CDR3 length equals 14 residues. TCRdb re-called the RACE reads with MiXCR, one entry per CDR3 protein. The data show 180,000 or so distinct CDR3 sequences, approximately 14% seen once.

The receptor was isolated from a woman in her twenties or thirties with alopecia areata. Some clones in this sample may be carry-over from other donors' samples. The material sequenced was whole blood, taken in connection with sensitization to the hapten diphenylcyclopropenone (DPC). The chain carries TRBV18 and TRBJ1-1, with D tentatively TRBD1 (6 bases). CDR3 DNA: TGTGCCAGCTCACCATTGACCACAGGGACTGAAGCTTTCTTT. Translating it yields CASSPLTTGTEAFF. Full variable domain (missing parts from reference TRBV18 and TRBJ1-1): NAGVMQNPRHLVRRRGQEARLRCSPMKGHSHVYWYRQLPEEGLKFMVYLQKENIIDESGMPKERFSAEFPKEGPSILRIQQVVRGDSAAYFCASSPLTTGTEAFFGQGTRLTVV.